The subject of this entry is one T cell receptor beta chain. J gave up 0 bases and V 4 bases, and 9 bases lay outside the gene matches. The germline CDR1 and CDR2 sequences are SGDLS and YYNGEE. This CDR3 is 18 amino acids long. The data were obtained in a study of cytomegalovirus exposure and HLA in healthy donors. A multiplex PCR was run with 60 Vbeta primers and 13 Jbeta primers. TCRdb keeps only in-frame clones here, not all; method: immunoSEQ multiplex PCR. This sample's table reports approximately 190,000 clones. This chain connects TRBV9 to TRBJ2-3; 12 bases line up with TRBD2. The sequencing sample was made of PBMCs. The TCR was taken from a man under 40 in good health and CMV-seronegative. The chain's CDR3 is CASSPRIGLAGSTDTQYF. The CDR3 DNA reads as TGTGCCAGCAGCCCACGCATCGGACTAGCGGGAAGCACAGATACGCAGTATTTT.